Each of the 18 T cell receptor beta chains below was sequenced from the same sample in a study of blood T cell repertoires in COVID-19. The method was immunoSEQ multiplex PCR; TCRdb's version includes in-frame clones alone and lacks a portion of them. The sample lists some 330,000 clones, under 85% occurring once. Sequenced sample: PBMCs or T cells enriched from blood (not recorded which). The receptors derive from a woman aged 45-60 years who had recovered from COVID-19.

This chain links TRBV27 with TRBJ1-2, with D possibly matching TRBD1 (5 bases). Germline CDR1 and CDR2: MNHEY and SMNVEV (reference sequence). The ends were cut back, 6 bases at V and 8 bases at J, with 13 bases in the middle. The length of the CDR3 is 12 residues. CDR3 in amino acids: CASSNSGVGYTF. Here the CDR3 DNA reads TGTGCCAGCAGCAACTCGGGGGTGGGCTACACCTTC.

This clone appeared once. The chain combines TRBV29-1 with TRBJ2-1, with 15 bases fitting TRBD2. The CDR3 is 17 amino acids. Per the germline V gene, CDR1 is SQVTM and CDR2 is ANQGSEA. The junction had 12 bases not matched to a gene; V was cut back by 6 bases and J by 6 bases. The CDR3 region is CSVWTSGRASLGNEQFF. The CDR3 DNA reads TGCAGCGTCTGGACTAGCGGGAGGGCCAGTCTGGGCAATGAGCAGTTCTTC.

V gene TRBV4-2 combines with J gene TRBJ1-1; possibly TRBD1 for D (5 bases). This CDR3 comprises 17 residues. Between the trimmed V and J ends, which lost 4 bases and 1 base, there was a span of 19 bases. CDR1 is LGHNA and CDR2 is YNFKEQ in the germline V gene. The CDR3 sequence is CASSPLSRGEKNTEAFF. The CDR3 DNA follows: TGTGCCAGCAGCCCTCTATCTCGGGGGGAGAAGAACACTGAAGCTTTCTTT.

The V and J genes are TRBV6-1 and TRBJ1-5, with 8 nucleotides matching TRBD1. This CDR3 is 16 amino acids long. V was pared by 4 bases and J by 5 bases, with 10 bases of the junction left unmatched. Germline-derived CDR1 and CDR2 are MNHNS and SASEGT. DNA for the CDR3: TGTGCCAGCAGTGTGAGTAGCAGGGGGCGCGATCAGCCCCAGCATTTT. Translating it yields CASSVSSRGRDQPQHF.

The chain couples TRBV6-2 or TRBV6-3 to TRBJ2-1; D might be TRBD2 (6 bases). The CDR3 consists of 15 residues. The germline V gene has CDR1 MNHEY and CDR2 SVGEGT. With 6 bases removed from V and 8 bases from J, the gap between germline ends came to 20 bases. CDR3 loop: CASSRLGGRTHEQFF. DNA for the CDR3: TGTGCCAGCAGCCGCTTGGGGGGAAGAACCCATGAGCAGTTCTTC.

This chain uses TRBV27 with TRBJ2-3; 16 bases agree with TRBD2. CDR1 and CDR2 (germline): MNHEY, SMNVEV (reference sequence). Trimming removed 5 bases from V and 8 bases from J; junction bases left unmatched: 7. There are 16 residues in the CDR3. The CDR3 here is CASSQGTSGGAGTQYF. The DNA of the CDR3 is TGTGCCAGCAGTCAAGGGACTAGCGGGGGGGCCGGTACGCAGTATTTT.

J is TRBJ1-1 and V is TRBV6-5; 7 positions match TRBD1. Germline V CDR1 and CDR2: MNHEY, SVGAGI. The length of the CDR3 is 14 residues. With V trimmed by 6 bases and J by 2 bases, 6 bases remained unmatched. The CDR3 region has the DNA TGTGCCAGCAGCCCCGACAGGGCCAACACTGAAGCTTTCTTT. Translating it yields CASSPDRANTEAFF.

J is TRBJ2-3 and V is TRBV7-9, with 7 bases matching TRBD1. The CDR3 is 15 amino acids. Germline V lookup: CDR1 SEHNR, CDR2 FQNEAQ (reference sequence). After removal of 4 bases from V and 2 bases from J, the junction contained 6 bases not matched to a gene. The CDR3, as DNA: TGTGCCAGCAGCTCAGCCGGGACAGACACAGATACGCAGTATTTT. This translates into CASSSAGTDTDTQYF.

V and J are TRBV7-2 and TRBJ1-2; D is possibly TRBD1 (6 bases). Germline V gene lookup returns CDR1 SGHTA and CDR2 FQGNSA. CDR3 length: 16 residues. V was trimmed by 5 bases and J by 8 bases, leaving 24 bases between them. The CDR3, as DNA: TGTGCCAGCAGCAAAGAGCCGACAGGTTGGCGAGGGGGCTACACCTTC. Protein sequence: CASSKEPTGWRGGYTF.

The V call is TRBV9, the J call TRBJ1-1; weak D call: TRBD1 (6 bases). Trimming cost V 5 bases and J 1 base, with 9 bases left between them. The germline gives CDR1 SGDLS, CDR2 YYNGEE. The CDR3 sequence is 13 residues long. The CDR3 region is CASSGTPNTEAFF. CDR3 bases: TGTGCCAGCAGTGGGACACCGAACACTGAAGCTTTCTTT.

The J gene is TRBJ1-1, the V gene TRBV12-5, with TRBD1 matching over 8 bases. With V trimmed by 5 bases and J by 4 bases, 9 bases remained unmatched. The CDR3 length is 15 residues. The V gene's germline CDR1 is LGHNT and CDR2 FRNRAP. The CDR3 DNA reads as TGTGCTAGTGGTCCCCAGGGGGCGGGTGTCACTGAAGCTTTCTTT. It yields the protein CASGPQGAGVTEAFF.

This clone appeared a single time. V gene TRBV5-1 combines with J gene TRBJ1-5; 7 bases agree with TRBD1. From germline, CDR1 is SGHRS and CDR2 YFSETQ. This CDR3 has 16 amino acids. The junction had 4 bases not matched to a gene; V was cut back by 0 bases and J by 1 base. CDR3 nucleotide sequence: TGCGCCAGCAGCTTGGGGACAGGCGGAAGCAATCAGCCCCAGCATTTT. It yields the protein CASSLGTGGSNQPQHF.

The chain recombines TRBV7-3 with TRBJ2-1, with a possible D match to TRBD1 (6 bases). Germline-derived CDR1 and CDR2 are SGHTA and FQGTGA. The V end was cut by 0 bases, the J end by 5 bases, with 11 bases between. The CDR3 covers 15 residues. CDR3 protein: CASSLTRTVNNEQFF. CDR3 in DNA: TGTGCCAGCAGCTTAACCCGGACAGTCAACAATGAGCAGTTCTTC.

V gene TRBV29-1 combines with J gene TRBJ1-5; D is uncertain. The CDR3 is 12 residues long. Germline CDR1 and CDR2: SQVTM and ANQGSEA. V shed 4 bases and J shed 3 bases, with 7 bases lying between them. CDR3 residues: CSVGGDNQPQHF. CDR3 coding DNA: TGCAGCGTTGGAGGAGACAATCAGCCCCAGCATTTT.

V is TRBV7-8 and J is TRBJ2-5; a weak D match, TRBD1 (5 bases). V shed 6 bases and J shed 1 base, with 12 bases lying between them. Per germline, CDR1 SGHVS and CDR2 FQNEAQ. CDR3 length: 14 residues. The DNA for the CDR3 is TGTGCCAGCAGTCAATTGACAGTCCAAGAGACCCAGTACTTC. It specifies CASSQLTVQETQYF.

This clone was counted a few times. The V call is TRBV10-1, the J call TRBJ2-3, with TRBD1 identical over 8 bases. The V and J ends lost 1 base and 5 bases, in that order; junction bases with no gene match: 5. CDR1 is WNHNN and CDR2 is SYGVQD in the germline V gene (reference sequence). The CDR3 sequence is 15 residues long. The CDR3 reads CASSEFDRGGDTQYF. CDR3 sequence (DNA): TGCGCCAGCAGTGAGTTTGACAGGGGCGGAGATACGCAGTATTTT.

The V and J genes are TRBV18 and TRBJ2-3, with TRBD2 matching over 8 bases. V lost 1 base, J lost 3 bases, and 9 bases stayed unmatched. This CDR3 region has 17 residues. Germline CDR1 is KGHSH and CDR2 is LQKENI. The CDR3 nucleotides are TGTGCCAGCTCACCACGTATCGGGAGGGGTCGGACAGATACGCAGTATTTT. Amino acids: CASSPRIGRGRTDTQYF.

V and J are TRBV20-1 and TRBJ2-3, with a tentative D call TRBD1 (7 bases). CDR3 length equals 10 residues. Germline loops: CDR1 DFQATT, CDR2 SNEGSKA (reference sequence). The V gene lost 7 bases and the J gene lost 9 bases, with 11 bases spanning the gap. For the CDR3, the DNA is TGCAGTGTCAGGGGGGAGACGCAGTATTTT. This translates into CSVRGETQYF.